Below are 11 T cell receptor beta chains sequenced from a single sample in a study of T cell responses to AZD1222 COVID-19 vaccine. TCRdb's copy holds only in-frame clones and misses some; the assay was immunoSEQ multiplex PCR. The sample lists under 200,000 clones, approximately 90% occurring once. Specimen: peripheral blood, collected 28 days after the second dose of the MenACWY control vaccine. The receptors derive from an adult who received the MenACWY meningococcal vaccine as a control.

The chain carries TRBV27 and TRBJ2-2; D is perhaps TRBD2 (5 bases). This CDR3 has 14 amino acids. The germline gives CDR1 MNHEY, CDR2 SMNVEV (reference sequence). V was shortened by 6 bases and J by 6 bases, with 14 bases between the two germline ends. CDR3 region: CASSVTTRPGELFF. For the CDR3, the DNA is TGTGCCAGCAGCGTGACCACTAGGCCCGGGGAGCTGTTTTTT.

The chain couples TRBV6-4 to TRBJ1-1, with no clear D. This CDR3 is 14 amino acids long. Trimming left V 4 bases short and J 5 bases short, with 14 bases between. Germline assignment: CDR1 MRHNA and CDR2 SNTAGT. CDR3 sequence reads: CASSATAVTTEAFF. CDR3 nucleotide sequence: TGTGCCAGCAGTGCTACGGCTGTGACAACTGAAGCTTTCTTT.

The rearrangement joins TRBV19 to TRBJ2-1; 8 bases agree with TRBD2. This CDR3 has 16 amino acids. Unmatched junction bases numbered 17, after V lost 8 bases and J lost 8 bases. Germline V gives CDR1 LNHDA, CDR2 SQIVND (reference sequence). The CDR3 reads CASSPIRDPRGDEQFF. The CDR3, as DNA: TGTGCCAGTTCGCCAATCCGGGACCCGCGGGGGGATGAGCAGTTCTTC.

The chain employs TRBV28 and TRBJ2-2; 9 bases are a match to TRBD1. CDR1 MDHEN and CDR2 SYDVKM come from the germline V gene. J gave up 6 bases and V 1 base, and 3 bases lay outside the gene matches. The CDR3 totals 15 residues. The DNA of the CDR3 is TGTGCCAGCAGTTTATTGGGACAGGGTTCCGGGGAGCTGTTTTTT. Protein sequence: CASSLLGQGSGELFF.

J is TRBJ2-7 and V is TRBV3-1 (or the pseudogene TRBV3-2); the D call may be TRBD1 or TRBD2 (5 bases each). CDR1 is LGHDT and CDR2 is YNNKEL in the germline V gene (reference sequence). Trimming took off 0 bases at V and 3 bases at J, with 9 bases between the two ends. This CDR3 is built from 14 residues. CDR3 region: CASSQEWGNYEQYF. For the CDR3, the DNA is TGTGCCAGCAGCCAAGAGTGGGGGAACTACGAGCAGTACTTC.

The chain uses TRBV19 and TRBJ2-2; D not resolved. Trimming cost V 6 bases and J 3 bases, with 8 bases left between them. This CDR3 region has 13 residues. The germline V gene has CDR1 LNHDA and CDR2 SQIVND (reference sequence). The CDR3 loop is CASSRGYTGELFF. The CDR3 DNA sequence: TGTGCCAGTAGCCGAGGCTACACCGGGGAGCTGTTTTTT.

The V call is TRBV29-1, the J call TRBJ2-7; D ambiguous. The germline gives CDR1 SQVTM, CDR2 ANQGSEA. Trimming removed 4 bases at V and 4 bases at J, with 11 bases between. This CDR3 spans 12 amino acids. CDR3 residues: CSVVGSTYEQYF. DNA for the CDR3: TGCAGCGTTGTAGGCAGTACTTACGAGCAGTACTTC.

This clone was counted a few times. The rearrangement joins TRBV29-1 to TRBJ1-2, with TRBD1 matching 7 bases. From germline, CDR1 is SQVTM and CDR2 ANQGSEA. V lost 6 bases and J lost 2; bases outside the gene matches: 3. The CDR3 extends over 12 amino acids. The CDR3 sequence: CSVGQENYGYTF. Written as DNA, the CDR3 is TGCAGCGTCGGACAGGAGAACTATGGCTACACCTTC.

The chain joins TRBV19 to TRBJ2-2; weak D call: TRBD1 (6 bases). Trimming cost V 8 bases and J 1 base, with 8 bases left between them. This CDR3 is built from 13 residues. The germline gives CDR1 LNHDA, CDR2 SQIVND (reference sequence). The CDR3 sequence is CASSQGNTGELFF. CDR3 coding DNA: TGTGCCAGTTCACAGGGGAACACCGGGGAGCTGTTTTTT.

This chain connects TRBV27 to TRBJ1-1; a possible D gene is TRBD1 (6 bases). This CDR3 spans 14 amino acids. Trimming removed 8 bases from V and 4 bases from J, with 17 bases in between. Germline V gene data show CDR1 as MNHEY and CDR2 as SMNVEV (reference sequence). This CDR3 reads CASSPLAGVTEAFF. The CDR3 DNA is TGTGCCAGCTCCCCTCTCGCAGGGGTCACTGAAGCTTTCTTT.

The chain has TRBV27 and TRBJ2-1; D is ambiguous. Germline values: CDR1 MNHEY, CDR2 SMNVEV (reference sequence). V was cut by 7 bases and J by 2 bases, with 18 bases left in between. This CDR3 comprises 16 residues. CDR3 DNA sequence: TGTGCCAGCACCCCGCTGCCCAGACGGACCTACAATGAGCAGTTCTTC. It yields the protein CASTPLPRRTYNEQFF.